This section outlines one TCR beta chain sequence together with its context. The sample originates from a study of blood T cell repertoires in COVID-19. Study at large: In each case, the material was cDNA or gDNA derived from T cells, B-cell-depleted T cells, or PBMCs.

Trimming pared 2 bases from V and 6 bases from J, leaving 11 bases between. The CDR3 length is 14 residues. In germline, CDR1 is SGHTS, CDR2 YDEGEE. Original handling: For nucleated cells, counts were estimated from reference gene primer amplification. The method was immunoSEQ multiplex PCR; TCRdb's version includes in-frame clones alone and lacks a portion of them. D and trimming were read from the DNA, whereas the V and J calls and clone size are those reported in that table. The sample comprises around 100,000 clones, around 87% of which are singletons, and 9.5% to 13% rests with the top ten. Input material: peripheral blood. This clonotype was sampled from a woman aged 25-40 years with acute or convalescent COVID-19. The chain joins TRBV5-8 to TRBJ2-2; D remains unclear. CDR3 coding DNA: TGTGCCAGCAGCTTTGATTGGCAGTCCGGGGAGCTGTTTTTT. Translating it yields CASSFDWQSGELFF. Combining the CDR3 with reference TRBV5-8 and TRBJ2-2 gives the whole variable domain EAGVTQSPTHLIKTRGQQATLRCSPISGHTSVYWYQQALGLGLQFLLWYDEGEERNRGNFPPRFSGRQFPNYSSELNVNALELEDSALYLCASSFDWQSGELFFGEGSRLTVL.